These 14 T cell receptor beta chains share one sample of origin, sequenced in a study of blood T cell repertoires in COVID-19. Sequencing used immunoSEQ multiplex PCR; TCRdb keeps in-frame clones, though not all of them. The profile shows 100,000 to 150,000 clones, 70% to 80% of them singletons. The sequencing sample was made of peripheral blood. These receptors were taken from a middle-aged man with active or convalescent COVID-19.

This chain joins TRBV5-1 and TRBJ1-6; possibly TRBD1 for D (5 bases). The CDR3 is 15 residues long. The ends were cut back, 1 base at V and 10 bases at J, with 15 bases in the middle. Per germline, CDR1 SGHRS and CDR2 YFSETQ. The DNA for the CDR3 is TGCGCCAGCAGCTTGATGGCGACAGTGGGCTCACCCCTCCACTTT. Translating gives CASSLMATVGSPLHF.

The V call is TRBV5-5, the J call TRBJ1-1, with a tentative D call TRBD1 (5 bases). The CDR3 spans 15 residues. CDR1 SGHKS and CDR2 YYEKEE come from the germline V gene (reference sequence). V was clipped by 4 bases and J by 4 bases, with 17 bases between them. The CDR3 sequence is CASSQQLPGGTEAFF. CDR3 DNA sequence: TGTGCCAGCAGCCAACAGCTGCCGGGGGGCACTGAAGCTTTCTTT. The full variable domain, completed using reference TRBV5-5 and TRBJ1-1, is DAGVTQSPTHLIKTRGQQVTLRCSPISGHKSVSWYQQVLGQGPQFIFQYYEKEERGRGNFPDRFSARQFPNYSSELNVNALLLGDSALYLCASSQQLPGGTEAFFGQGTRLTVV.

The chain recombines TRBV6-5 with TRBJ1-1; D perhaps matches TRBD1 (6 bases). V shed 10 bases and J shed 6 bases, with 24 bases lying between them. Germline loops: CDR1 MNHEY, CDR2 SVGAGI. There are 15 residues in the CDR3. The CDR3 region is CATHPRTARSAEAFF. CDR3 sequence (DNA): TGTGCCACCCACCCTCGGACAGCTCGCAGCGCTGAAGCTTTCTTT.

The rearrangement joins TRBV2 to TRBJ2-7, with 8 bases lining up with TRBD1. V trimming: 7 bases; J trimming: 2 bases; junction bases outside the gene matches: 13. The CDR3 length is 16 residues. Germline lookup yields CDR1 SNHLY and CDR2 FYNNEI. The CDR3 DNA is TGTGCCAGCATTGGGGGACCCGGGACAGGTACCTACGAGCAGTACTTC. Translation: CASIGGPGTGTYEQYF.

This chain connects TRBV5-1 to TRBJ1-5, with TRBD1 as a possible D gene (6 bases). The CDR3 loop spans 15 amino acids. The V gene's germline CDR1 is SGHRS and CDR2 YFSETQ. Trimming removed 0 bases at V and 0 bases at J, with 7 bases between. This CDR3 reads CASSLEQGSNQPQHF. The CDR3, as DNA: TGCGCCAGCAGCTTGGAACAGGGTAGCAATCAGCCCCAGCATTTT.

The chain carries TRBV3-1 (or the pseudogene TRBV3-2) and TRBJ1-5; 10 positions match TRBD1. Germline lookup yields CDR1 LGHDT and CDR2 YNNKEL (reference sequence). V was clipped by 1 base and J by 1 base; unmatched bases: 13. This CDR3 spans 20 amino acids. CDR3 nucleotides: TGTGCCAGCAGCCAAGGACAGGGGGCTTATTATCTTCTCAGCAATCAGCCCCAGCATTTT. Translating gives CASSQGQGAYYLLSNQPQHF.

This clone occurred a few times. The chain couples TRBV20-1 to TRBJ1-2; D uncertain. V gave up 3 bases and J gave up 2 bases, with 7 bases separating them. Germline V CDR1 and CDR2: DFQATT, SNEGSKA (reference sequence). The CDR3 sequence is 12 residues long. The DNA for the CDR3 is TGCAGTGCTAGTCGGGAGAACTATGGCTACACCTTC. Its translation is CSASRENYGYTF.

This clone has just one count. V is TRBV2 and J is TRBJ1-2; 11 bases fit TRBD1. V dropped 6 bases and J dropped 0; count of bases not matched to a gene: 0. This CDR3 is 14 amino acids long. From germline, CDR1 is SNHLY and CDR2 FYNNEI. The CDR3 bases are TGTGCCAGCAGGGGACAGGGGGCTAACTATGGCTACACCTTC. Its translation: CASRGQGANYGYTF.

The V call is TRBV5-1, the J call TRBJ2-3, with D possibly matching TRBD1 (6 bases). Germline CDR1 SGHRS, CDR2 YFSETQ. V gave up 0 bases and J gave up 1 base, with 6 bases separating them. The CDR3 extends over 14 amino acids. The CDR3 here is CASSLDRGTDTQYF. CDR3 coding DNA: TGCGCCAGCAGCTTGGACAGGGGCACAGATACGCAGTATTTT. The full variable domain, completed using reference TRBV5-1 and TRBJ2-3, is KAGVTQTPRYLIKTRGQQVTLSCSPISGHRSVSWYQQTPGQGLQFLFEYFSETQRNKGNFPGRFSGRQFSNSRSEMNVSTLELGDSALYLCASSLDRGTDTQYFGPGTRLTVL.

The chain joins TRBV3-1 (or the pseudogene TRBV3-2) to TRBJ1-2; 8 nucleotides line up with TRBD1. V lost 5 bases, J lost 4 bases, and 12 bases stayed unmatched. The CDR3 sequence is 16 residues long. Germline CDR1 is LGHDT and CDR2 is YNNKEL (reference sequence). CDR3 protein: CASSLYEQGGIYGYTF. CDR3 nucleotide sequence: TGTGCCAGCAGCTTATATGAACAGGGGGGTATCTATGGCTACACCTTC.

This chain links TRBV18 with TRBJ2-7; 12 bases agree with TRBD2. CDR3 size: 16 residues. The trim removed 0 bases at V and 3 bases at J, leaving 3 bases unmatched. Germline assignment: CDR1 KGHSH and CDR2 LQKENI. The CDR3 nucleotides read TGTGCCAGCTCACCACCTCTAGCGGGGGGGGTCTACGAGCAGTACTTC. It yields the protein CASSPPLAGGVYEQYF. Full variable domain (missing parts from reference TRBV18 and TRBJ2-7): NAGVMQNPRHLVRRRGQEARLRCSPMKGHSHVYWYRQLPEEGLKFMVYLQKENIIDESGMPKERFSAEFPKEGPSILRIQQVVRGDSAAYFCASSPPLAGGVYEQYFGPGTRLTVT.

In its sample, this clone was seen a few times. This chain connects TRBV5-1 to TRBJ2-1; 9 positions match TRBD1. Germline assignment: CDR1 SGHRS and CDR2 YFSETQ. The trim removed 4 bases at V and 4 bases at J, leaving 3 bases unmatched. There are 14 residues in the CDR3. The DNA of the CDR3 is TGCGCCAGCAGCCTGGACAGGGGATACAATGAGCAGTTCTTC. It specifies CASSLDRGYNEQFF.

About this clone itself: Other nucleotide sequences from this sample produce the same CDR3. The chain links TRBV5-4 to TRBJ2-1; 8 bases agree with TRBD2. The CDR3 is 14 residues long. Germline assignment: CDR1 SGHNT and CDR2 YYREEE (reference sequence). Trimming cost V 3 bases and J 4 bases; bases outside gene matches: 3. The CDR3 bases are TGTGCCAGCAGCTCCAGCGGGGGTTACAATGAGCAGTTCTTC. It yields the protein CASSSSGGYNEQFF.

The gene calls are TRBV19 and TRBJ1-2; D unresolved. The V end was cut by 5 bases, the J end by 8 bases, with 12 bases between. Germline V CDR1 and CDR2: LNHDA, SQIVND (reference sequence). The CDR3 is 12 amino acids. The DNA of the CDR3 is TGTGCCAGTAGTGGTGGAGGCGGAGGCTACACCTTC. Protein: CASSGGGGGYTF. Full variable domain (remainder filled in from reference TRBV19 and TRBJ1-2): DGGITQSPKYLFRKEGQNVTLSCEQNLNHDAMYWYRQDPGQGLRLIYYSQIVNDFQKGDIAEGYSVSREKKESFPLTVTSAQKNPTAFYLCASSGGGGGYTFGSGTRLTVV.